Following are 32 T cell receptor delta chains from one sample sequenced in a study of gamma-delta T cells after stem cell transplantation. TCRdb repeated clone calling on the RT-PCR reads with CATT. The sample lists about 5,000 delta-chain clones, roughly 1.9% occurring once. Material: gamma-delta T cells. The receptors derive from a human donor. It is not recorded whose cells these are; they may come from a transplant donor.

J is TRDJ1 and V is TRDV2, with 7 bases identical to TRDD3. CDR3 length equals 17 residues. From germline, CDR1 is GEAIGNYY and CDR2 EKD. J lost 1 base, V lost 1 base, and 11 bases had no gene match. The CDR3 protein is CACDTVYGGDSTDKLIF. CDR3 DNA: TGTGCCTGTGACACGGTCTATGGGGGGGATTCCACCGATAAACTCATCTTT.

Comment on this clone: Only one base separates this from a far larger clonotype, so it likely reflects a read error. Other DNA sequences in the same sample also yield this CDR3. This chain connects TRDV2 to TRDJ1; 8 bases agree with TRDD3. Germline CDR1 is GEAIGNYY and CDR2 is EKD. The CDR3 length is 14 residues. CDR3 DNA: TGTGCCTGCGACACCATACTGGGGGGCTCCAAACTCATCTTT. As protein: CACDTILGGSKLIF.

There are a few counts of this clone. The chain employs TRDV2 and TRDJ1; 11 bases line up with TRDD3. J was trimmed by 1 base and V by 5 bases; bases with no gene match: 23. Germline CDR1 and CDR2: GEAIGNYY and EKD. CDR3 length equals 21 residues. The CDR3 loop reads CACGPLPNLLGDTRGTDKLIF. Written as DNA, the CDR3 is TGTGCCTGTGGCCCGCTTCCAAATCTGCTGGGGGATACTCGGGGCACCGATAAACTCATCTTT.

This clone turned up a few times. Translating this DNA gives a protein that differs at residue 3 from the TCRdb one, which belongs to a much larger clone; a read error is likely, and the protein shown is this translation. J is TRDJ1 and V is TRDV2; TRDD3 agrees at 11 bases. J was trimmed by 4 bases and V by 9 bases; bases with no gene match: 15. The CDR3 spans 16 residues. Germline V gives CDR1 GEAIGNYY, CDR2 EKD. The CDR3 sequence is CASYSITGGYVDKLIF. The CDR3 DNA is TGTGCCAGTTATTCGATTACTGGGGGATATGTCGATAAACTCATCTTT.

This clone has just a few counts. The protein in TCRdb stems from a much larger clone and differs at residue 3 from this DNA's translation, likely a read error; here the protein is translated from the DNA. This chain uses TRDV2 with TRDJ1; 7 bases align to TRDD3. Germline CDR1 reads GEAIGNYY; CDR2 reads EKD. The CDR3 has 17 residues. This CDR3 reads CARDTVGDPEDTDKLIF. CDR3 DNA sequence: TGTGCCCGTGACACGGTGGGGGACCCCGAGGACACCGATAAACTCATCTTT.

This clone was seen a few times. A read error likely explains this, since a far larger clone differs by one base. The same CDR3 arises from other DNA sequences in this sample as well. The chain is built from TRDV2 and TRDJ1; D gene ambiguous. Germline V gene data show CDR1 as GEAIGNYY and CDR2 as EKD. The length of the CDR3 is 16 residues. The CDR3 DNA sequence: TGTGCCTGTGACACCGTGGAGGAGTTATACACCGACAAACTCATCTTT. Encoded protein: CACDTVEELYTDKLIF.

Points on this clone: This DNA translates differently at residue 7 from the TCRdb protein, which is that of a much larger clone; a read error is likely, and the protein shown is the DNA's own translation. The J gene is TRDJ1, the V gene TRDV2; D is uncertain. Germline V CDR1 and CDR2: GEAIGNYY, EKD. This CDR3 region has 16 residues. Trimming pared 3 bases from V and 0 bases from J, leaving 16 bases between. The CDR3 protein is CACDGLEDPYTDKLIF. DNA for the CDR3: TGTGCCTGTGACGGGCTGGAGGACCCTTACACCGATAAACTCATCTTT.

V gene TRDV2 combines with J gene TRDJ1, with 7 bases lining up with TRDD3. The CDR3 is made up of 18 amino acids. Trimming cost V 1 base and J 6 bases; bases outside gene matches: 19. The V gene's germline CDR1 is GEAIGNYY and CDR2 EKD. The DNA for the CDR3 is TGTGCCTGTGACACGGTGGGGGACACCAGGAGGTCTGAGAATAAACTCATCTTT. As protein: CACDTVGDTRRSENKLIF.

About this clone itself: This is likely an artifact of a read error, given a far larger clone one base away. This chain uses TRDV2 with TRDJ1; 8 bases line up with TRDD3. Germline assignment: CDR1 GEAIGNYY and CDR2 EKD. The CDR3 is made up of 14 amino acids. Losses at the gene ends were 2 bases for V and 1 base for J; bases not matched to a gene: 2. The CDR3 sequence is CACDILGGTDKLIF. DNA for the CDR3: TGTGCCTGTGACATACTGGGGGGCACCGATAAACTCATCTTT.

This clone was detected a few times. The protein recorded in TCRdb matches a much larger clone and deviates from this DNA's translation at residue 12, suggesting a read error; the protein here is obtained by translating the DNA. The chain links TRDV2 to TRDJ1, with 8 bases identical to TRDD3. Germline V gene lookup returns CDR1 GEAIGNYY and CDR2 EKD. The J segment lost 0 bases and the V segment lost 0 bases, leaving 14 bases of the junction unmatched. The CDR3 contains 19 residues. The CDR3 DNA reads as TGTGCCTGTGACACCGTACGGGATACGACGCTTGCATACACCGATAAACTCATCTTT. Translation gives CACDTVRDTTLAYTDKLIF.

Note on this clone: It differs at one base from a far larger clone, so likely a read error. The same CDR3 is also encoded by other DNA sequences in this sample. The gene calls are TRDV2 and TRDJ1; TRDD3 agrees at 13 bases. This CDR3 has 18 residues. Germline V lookup: CDR1 GEAIGNYY, CDR2 EKD. CDR3 residues: CACDTVSTGGYDTDKLIF. The DNA for the CDR3 is TGTGCCTGTGACACCGTTTCGACTGGGGGATACGACACTGATAAACTCATCTTT.

This clone has at least ten counts. A single base is all that separates this from a far larger clone, so a read error is likely. CDR3 amino acids: CACGTLGEPTDKLIF. CDR3 nucleotide sequence: TGTGCCTGTGGCACTCTGGGGGAGCCCACCGATAAACTCATCTTT. The chain has TRDV2 and TRDJ1, with 8 bases matching TRDD3. Losses at the gene ends were 5 bases for V and 1 base for J; bases not matched to a gene: 8. The germline V gene has CDR1 GEAIGNYY and CDR2 EKD. This CDR3 comprises 15 residues.

As to this clone: The sample has other DNA sequences that encode this CDR3 too. CDR3 sequence: CACDTLLGDTRDTDKLIF. The CDR3 nucleotides read TGTGCCTGTGACACCCTACTAGGGGATACGCGGGACACCGATAAACTCATCTTT. The chain couples TRDV2 to TRDJ1, with 9 bases matching TRDD3. J gave up 0 bases and V 0 bases, and 10 bases lay outside the gene matches. The CDR3 length is 18 residues. Germline V gene sequence: CDR1 GEAIGNYY, CDR2 EKD.

J is TRDJ1 and V is TRDV2; 12 bases align to TRDD3. The V and J ends lost 1 base and 2 bases, in that order; junction bases with no gene match: 4. The germline gives CDR1 GEAIGNYY, CDR2 EKD. CDR3 size: 16 residues. Here the CDR3 DNA reads TGTGCCTGTGACACACTGGGGGATACTGGGACCGATAAACTCATCTTT. It yields the protein CACDTLGDTGTDKLIF.

This clone has only a few counts. V is TRDV2 and J is TRDJ1; 12 nucleotides line up with TRDD3. Germline CDR1 GEAIGNYY, CDR2 EKD. Unmatched junction bases numbered 9, after V lost 2 bases and J lost 0 bases. CDR3 length equals 18 residues. As DNA, the CDR3 is TGTGCCTGTGACAGCCTCCTGGGGGATACGTATTACACCGATAAACTCATCTTT. It translates to CACDSLLGDTYYTDKLIF.

This clone came up many times. Given a much more abundant clone one base away, this may be a read error. This sample also contains other DNA sequences that code for the same CDR3. The chain combines TRDV2 with TRDJ1; the match to TRDD3 covers 7 bases. Germline V gene lookup returns CDR1 GEAIGNYY and CDR2 EKD. The CDR3 extends over 15 amino acids. CDR3 bases: TGCGCCTGTGACACCGTTGGGGGAAAAACCGATAAACTCATCTTT. Its protein is CACDTVGGKTDKLIF.

The sample holds a few counts of this clone. TCRdb shows a much larger clone's protein in place of this DNA's translation, and the two differ at residue 9, likely through a read error; the protein shown is translated from the DNA. V and J are TRDV2 and TRDJ1; no clear D gene. Germline V lookup: CDR1 GEAIGNYY, CDR2 EKD. This CDR3 region has 13 residues. V lost 3 bases and J 6 bases, leaving 13 bases between the germline ends. CDR3 amino acids: CACDPLKANKLIF. The CDR3 nucleotides are TGTGCCTGTGACCCTTTAAAGGCCAATAAACTCATCTTT.

This clone was observed a handful of times. Since a much larger clone is just one base distant, this may be a read error. The same CDR3 is also encoded by other DNA sequences in this sample. The chain has TRDV2 and TRDJ1, with a possible D match to TRDD3 (5 bases). The CDR3 contains 16 residues. Looked up from germline, CDR1 is GEAIGNYY and CDR2 is EKD. The CDR3 region has the DNA TGCGCCTGTGACGAACTGCATGGGGTGGGCGGCGATAAACTCATCTTT. Translating it yields CACDELHGVGGDKLIF.

Worth noting for this clone: This DNA's translation differs at residue 6 from TCRdb's protein, which comes from a much larger clone; a read error is likely, and the protein shown is translated from the DNA. Other nucleotide sequences from this sample produce the same CDR3. The chain carries TRDV2 and TRDJ3, with 8 bases lining up with TRDD3. Trimming cost V 0 bases and J 0 bases; bases outside gene matches: 6. The CDR3 is 19 residues long. The germline CDR1 and CDR2 sequences are GEAIGNYY and EKD. The CDR3: CACDTLGDTSSWDTRQMFF. CDR3 DNA sequence: TGTGCCTGTGACACCTTAGGGGATACCAGCTCCTGGGACACCCGACAGATGTTTTTC.

This clone was counted only a few times. The J gene is TRDJ1, the V gene TRDV2, with 13 bases identical to TRDD3. After removal of 3 bases from V and 0 bases from J, the junction contained 21 bases not matched to a gene. This CDR3 spans 22 amino acids. Germline lookup yields CDR1 GEAIGNYY and CDR2 EKD. CDR3 DNA: TGTGCCTGTGACCGACTGGGGGATACGCGGGACCGCAAGGACGTTTACACCGATAAACTCATCTTT. Protein: CACDRLGDTRDRKDVYTDKLIF.

This clone was seen ten or more times. Given a far larger clone just one base away, this is likely a sequencing read error. The chain carries TRDV2 and TRDJ3; 8 bases fit TRDD3. The CDR3 covers 19 residues. From germline, CDR1 is GEAIGNYY and CDR2 EKD. As DNA, the CDR3 is TGTGCCTGTGACACCGTAGGGGATACCAGCTCCTGGGACGCCCGACAGATGTTTTTC. It yields the protein CACDTVGDTSSWDARQMFF.

This clone was observed at least ten times. A far larger clone lies a single base away; this is likely a read error. This rearrangement joins TRDV2 to TRDJ1; the D is unclear. Germline loops: CDR1 GEAIGNYY, CDR2 EKD. V gave up 0 bases and J gave up 0 bases, with 10 bases separating them. The CDR3 has 15 residues. CDR3 sequence: CACDTIGFHTDKLIF. The DNA for the CDR3 is TGTGCCTGTGACACCATTGGCTTTCACACCGATAAACTCATCTTT.

This clone was seen only a few times. At one boundary the junction diverges from the germline segment, which might be a read error. The rearrangement uses TRDV2 and TRDJ1; 9 bases match TRDD3. The germline V gene has CDR1 GEAIGNYY and CDR2 EKD. The CDR3 runs 18 residues. Written as DNA, the CDR3 is TGTTCCTGTGACACCTGGGACAGTACTGGGGGACCCACCGATAAACTCATCTTT. Protein sequence: CSCDTWDSTGGPTDKLIF.

The table lists this clone with a few counts. TCRdb attributes to this sequence the protein of a much larger clone, which differs from the DNA translation at residue 7; a read error is likely, and the protein displayed is translated from the DNA. The chain has TRDV2 and TRDJ1; D remains unclear. With 0 bases removed from V and 1 base from J, the gap between germline ends came to 11 bases. This CDR3 is 15 amino acids long. Per the germline V gene, CDR1 is GEAIGNYY and CDR2 is EKD. The CDR3 reads CACDTLRSSTDKLIF. CDR3 nucleotide sequence: TGTGCCTGTGACACCCTGAGGTCATCCACCGATAAACTCATCTTT.

This clone came up a few times. The mismatch at residue 10 between this DNA's translation and the TCRdb protein of a much larger clone likely reflects a read error; the protein shown is translated from the DNA. The chain carries TRDV2 and TRDJ1; D remains ambiguous. CDR3 length equals 19 residues. Trimming stripped 1 base from V and 0 bases from J, with 23 bases between. Per the germline V gene, CDR1 is GEAIGNYY and CDR2 is EKD. Here the CDR3 DNA reads TGTGCCTGTGACACAGTAACAGCGGTGGAGGAACAGTACACCGATAAACTCATCTTT. This gives the protein CACDTVTAVEEQYTDKLIF.

This clone was picked up a small number of times. This sequence is one base from a far larger clone and is likely a read error. The same CDR3 also results from other DNA sequences found in this sample. The chain joins TRDV2 to TRDJ1; D unresolved. Germline loops: CDR1 GEAIGNYY, CDR2 EKD. V was pared by 0 bases and J by 3 bases, with 10 bases between. The CDR3 sequence is 14 residues long. The CDR3 DNA reads as TGTGCCTGTGACACCCTAAGGCTCGCCGATAAACTCATCTTT. Its protein product is CACDTLRLADKLIF.

This clone was counted between two and nine times. A read error is likely here: a far larger clone is one base away. Other nucleotide sequences from this sample produce the same CDR3. This chain uses TRDV2 with TRDJ1; the D gene could be TRDD2 or TRDD3 (6 bases each). CDR3 length equals 17 residues. The V gene's germline CDR1 is GEAIGNYY and CDR2 EKD. The CDR3 DNA is TGTGCCTGTGACACCGTGGGGATCCTACCTAACACCGACAAACTCATCTTT. It translates to CACDTVGILPNTDKLIF.

This clone showed up just a few times. A far more abundant clone sits one base away, making this likely a read error. Within the sample, other DNA sequences also encode this same CDR3. The rearrangement links TRDV2 to TRDJ1; 10 nucleotides agree with TRDD3. The CDR3 has 16 residues. V gave up 3 bases and J gave up 5 bases; unmatched junction bases: 11. Germline V gives CDR1 GEAIGNYY, CDR2 EKD. The CDR3 protein is CACDPLLGDSTDKLIF. Written as DNA, the CDR3 is TGTGCCTGTGACCCTTTACTGGGGGATTCCACTGATAAACTCATCTTT.

Details on this clone: TCRdb has a much larger clone's protein, which differs at residue 5 from the translation of this DNA, likely because of a read error; what is shown is the protein translated from the DNA. The chain has TRDV2 and TRDJ1; TRDD3 matches at 9 bases. Per the germline V gene, CDR1 is GEAIGNYY and CDR2 is EKD. There are 14 residues in the CDR3. The trim removed 3 bases at V and 3 bases at J, leaving 4 bases unmatched. CDR3 residues: CACDVLGESDKLIF. CDR3 sequence (DNA): TGTGCCTGTGACGTACTGGGGGAGTCCGATAAACTCATCTTT.

This clone turned up a few times. A far larger clone lies a single base away; this is likely a read error. Other nucleotide sequences from this sample produce the same CDR3. This rearrangement joins TRDV2 to TRDJ1; 13 nucleotides align to TRDD3. The CDR3 extends over 18 amino acids. Germline CDR1 GEAIGNYY, CDR2 EKD. The CDR3, as DNA: TGTGCCTGTGACGTACTGGGGGATACGGAGGGGCACACCGATAAACTCATTTTT. Protein: CACDVLGDTEGHTDKLIF.

With respect to this clone: The protein given by TCRdb reflects a much larger clone and differs at residue 14 from this DNA's translation, likely from a read error; the protein shown is the DNA's translation. V usage is TRDV2 and J usage is TRDJ3, with a possible D match to TRDD3 (5 bases). This CDR3 spans 19 amino acids. Germline values: CDR1 GEAIGNYY, CDR2 EKD. The CDR3 DNA reads TGTGCCTGTGACACTTTGGATCCCGTGAGCTCCTGGGACATCCGACAGATGTTTTTC. It translates to CACDTLDPVSSWDIRQMFF.

The V call is TRDV2, the J call TRDJ1; 8 bases line up with TRDD3. The CDR3 spans 14 residues. Unmatched junction bases numbered 5, after V lost 5 bases and J lost 1 base. Germline assignment: CDR1 GEAIGNYY and CDR2 EKD. The CDR3 loop is CACVLLGATDKLIF. CDR3 bases: TGTGCCTGTGTCCTACTGGGGGCCACCGATAAACTCATCTTT.